The T cell receptor (beta chain) described here comes from a study of beta chain features in type 1 diabetes (dated by TCRdb to 2016 to 2019). For the wider study: Mean age, gender distribution, total cell number and subset yield did not differ between patients and healthy donors. The study compared the TCRB repertoires of sorted circulating CD4+ T cell subsets in recently diagnosed type 1 diabetes patients with those in matched healthy donors. A total of 107,917,701 sorted cells were examined across all samples, and the number of cells per subset was strongly correlated with RNA yield. Whereas all 30 or so donors provided naive and central memory subsets, regulatory and stem cell-like memory subsets were isolated from just 8 patients and about 8 healthy donors.

The full study reports these points: At VDJ recombination sites, patients with type 1 diabetes made fewer insertions and deleted more nucleotides, a pattern implying thymic rearrangement abnormalities. Naive, central memory and regulatory TCRB repertoires appeared to be more alike among patients than among healthy donors. HLA sub-analyses involved small numbers of individuals, so any influence of HLA type on TCRB rearrangement remained unresolved. PCR may preferentially amplify shorter templates, but because patient and control samples were amplified and corrected together, any resulting skew would affect both groups equally. In all four CD4+ subsets, TCRB CDR3 length was moderately but significantly shorter in type 1 diabetes patients. Because cDNA was sequenced instead of genomic DNA, activated cells with high expression could be over-represented, although the groups did not differ in activation or CD3 levels.

Each donor gave one peripheral blood draw, around 0.12 L on average, collected into heparinised tubes. Using a panel that included CD45RO, CCR7, CD25, CD127, CD95 and CD27, naive, central memory, regulatory and stem cell-like memory CD4+ T cells were sorted on a BD FACSAria II. Every sorted population had a purity above 95%. PBMCs were isolated right away by Lymphoprep density gradient centrifugation and were stained directly, without culture. So that batch effects would be minimized, each experiment stained and sorted samples in pairs, pairing one healthy donor with one patient. The CDR3 runs 16 amino acids, cysteine and phenylalanine included. Solely the CDR3 DNA is kept, with 48 bases framed from the first base. Compared with germline, V lacks 3 bases and J lacks 6 bases; bases without a gene match: 12. The germline V gene (reference sequence) yields GTSNPN for CDR1 and SVGIG for CDR2. All of the isolated RNA was reverse transcribed with the High Capacity cDNA Reverse Transcription Kit, so expressed TCRB transcripts were sequenced. Deep immunoSEQ sequencing was applied to naive, central memory and regulatory T cell samples, giving an average of about 3.8 million total reads per sample. Sorted cells were lysed in RLT buffer, and RNA was extracted using DNase-treated RNeasy Micro or Mini kits according to cell number. To prevent cross-contamination, each cell subset was processed individually, whereas patient and healthy donor samples were processed jointly. The immunoSEQ multiplex PCR was used to amplify TCRB sequences from cDNA, generating 87-bp fragments that spanned the CDR3 region. Sequencing of the amplicons was done on the Illumina HiSeq platform. In the authors' own workflow: PCR bias was corrected computationally using synthetic template baselines, and reads within Hamming distance 2 were collapsed, with unmergeable singletons discarded. Reads were aligned against IMGT to assign V, D and J genes, CDR3 length and insertions or deletions at six rearrangement sites. Within each subset, clonotype counts were normalized to the number of sorted cells before true diversity and Gini coefficients were calculated with the tcR R package. The overlap coefficient, calculated on TCRB nucleotide sequences, was used to quantify repertoire sharing. Out-of-frame TCRB sequences from naive cells were analyzed as a proxy for the pre-selection repertoire. TCRdb limited this immuneACCESS table to in-frame rearrangements with V and J called. A share of clones is missing; checked studies link under half to unresolved V genes, and the rest is unexplained. V and J calls plus clone size are reproduced from that table; the DNA served to infer D and trimming. Present in this sample are under 350,000 clones, approximately 25% of which were seen just once. In total, the top ten clones hold more than 0.009% of the sample.

A few counts support this clone. It has no known antigen specificity. The sample holds no much larger clone one base away, and base qualities are not on file. Specimen: naive CD4+ T cells from blood. Sample cell subset or site, as interpreted from the label and publication: true naive CD4+ T cells. The rearrangement joined TRBV30 to TRBJ2-5, and TRBD2 matches 11 of the central bases. The TCR comes from a young woman with type 1 diabetes. The CDR3: CAWSPVTSGRAKTQYF. In nucleotides, the sequence is TGTGCCTGGAGCCCGGTTACTAGCGGGAGAGCGAAGACCCAGTACTTC.